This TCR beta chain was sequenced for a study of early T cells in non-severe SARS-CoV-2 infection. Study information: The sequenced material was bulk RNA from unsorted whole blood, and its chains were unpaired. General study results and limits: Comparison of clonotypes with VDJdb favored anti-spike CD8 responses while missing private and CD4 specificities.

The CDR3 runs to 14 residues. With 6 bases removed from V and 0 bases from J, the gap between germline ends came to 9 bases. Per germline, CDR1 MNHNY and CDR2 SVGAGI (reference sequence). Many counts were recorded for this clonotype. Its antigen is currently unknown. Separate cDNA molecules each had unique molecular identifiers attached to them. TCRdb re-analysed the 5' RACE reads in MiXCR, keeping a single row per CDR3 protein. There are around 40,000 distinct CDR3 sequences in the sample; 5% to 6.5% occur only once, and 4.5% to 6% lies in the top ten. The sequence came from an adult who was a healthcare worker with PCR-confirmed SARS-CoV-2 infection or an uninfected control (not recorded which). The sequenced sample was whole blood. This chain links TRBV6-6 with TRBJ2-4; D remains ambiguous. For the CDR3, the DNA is TGTGCCAGCAGCCCCAACCTAGCCAAAAACATTCAGTACTTC. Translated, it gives CASSPNLAKNIQYF.